Below, one T cell receptor beta chain is given with its context. The antigen is not known. The data were obtained in a study of PD-L1 blockade in urothelial cancer. Study results and caveats: A below-median TCR clonality in blood before treatment predicted better survival.

The V and J ends lost 6 bases and 3 bases respectively, with 15 bases between them. CDR1 is SGHRS, CDR2 YFSETQ, per germline. The CDR3 spans 14 residues. Only in-frame clones appear in the TCRdb table, and some are missing; sequencing was by immunoSEQ multiplex PCR. The data show about 84,000 clones, 82% seen once. Patient disease was locally advanced or metastatic urothelial carcinoma. Pretreatment sampling and on-treatment sampling together yielded between 1 and 8 samples for each patient. Sequenced here: PBMCs, sampled around atezolizumab (anti-PD-L1) treatment. The rearrangement uses TRBV5-1 and TRBJ1-1; the D gene is possibly TRBD1 (6 bases). The sequence was obtained from a man between 70 and 80 years old with urothelial cancer. The CDR3 DNA is TGCGCCAGCACCCCCGGGGGGGCGGACACTGAAGCTTTCTTT. Its translation is CASTPGGADTEAFF.